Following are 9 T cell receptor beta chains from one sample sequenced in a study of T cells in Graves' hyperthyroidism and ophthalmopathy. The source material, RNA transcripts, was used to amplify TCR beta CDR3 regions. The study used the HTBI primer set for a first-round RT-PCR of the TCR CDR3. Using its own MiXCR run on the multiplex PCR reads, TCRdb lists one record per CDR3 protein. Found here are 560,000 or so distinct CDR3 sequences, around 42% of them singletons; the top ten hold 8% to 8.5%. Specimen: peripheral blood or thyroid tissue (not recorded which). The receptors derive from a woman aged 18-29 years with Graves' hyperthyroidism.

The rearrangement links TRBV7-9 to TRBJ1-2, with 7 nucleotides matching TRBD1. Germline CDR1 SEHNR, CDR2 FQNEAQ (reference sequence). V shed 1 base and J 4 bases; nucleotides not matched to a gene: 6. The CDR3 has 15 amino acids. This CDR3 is CASSLVPQGVYGYTF. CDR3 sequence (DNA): TGTGCCAGCAGCTTAGTTCCCCAGGGGGTCTATGGCTACACCTTC.

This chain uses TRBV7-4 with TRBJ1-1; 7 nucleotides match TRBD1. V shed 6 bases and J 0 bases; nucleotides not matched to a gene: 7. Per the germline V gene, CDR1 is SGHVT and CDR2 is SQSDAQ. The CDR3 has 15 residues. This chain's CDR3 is CASSYLGQVNTEAFF. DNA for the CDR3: TGTGCCAGCAGTTACTTAGGACAGGTGAACACTGAAGCTTTCTTT.

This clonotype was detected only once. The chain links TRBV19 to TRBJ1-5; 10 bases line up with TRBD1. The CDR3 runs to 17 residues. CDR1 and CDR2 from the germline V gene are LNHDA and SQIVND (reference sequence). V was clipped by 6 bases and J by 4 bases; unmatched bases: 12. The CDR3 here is CASSSGQGIFLNQPQHF. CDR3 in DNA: TGTGCCAGTAGCTCGGGACAGGGGATTTTTCTTAATCAGCCCCAGCATTTT.

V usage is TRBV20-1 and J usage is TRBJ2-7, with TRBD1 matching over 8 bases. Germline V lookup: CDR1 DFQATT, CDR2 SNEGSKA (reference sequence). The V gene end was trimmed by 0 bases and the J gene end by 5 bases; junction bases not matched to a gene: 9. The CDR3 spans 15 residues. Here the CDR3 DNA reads TGCAGTGCTAGAGAACCGGGACAGGATCGTAACGAGCAGTACTTC. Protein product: CSAREPGQDRNEQYF.

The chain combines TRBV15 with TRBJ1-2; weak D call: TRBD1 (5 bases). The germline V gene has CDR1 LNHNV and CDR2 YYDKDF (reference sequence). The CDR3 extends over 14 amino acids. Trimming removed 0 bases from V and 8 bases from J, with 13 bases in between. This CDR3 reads CATSREVGAFGYTF. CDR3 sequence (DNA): TGTGCCACCAGCAGAGAAGTAGGGGCGTTCGGCTACACCTTC.

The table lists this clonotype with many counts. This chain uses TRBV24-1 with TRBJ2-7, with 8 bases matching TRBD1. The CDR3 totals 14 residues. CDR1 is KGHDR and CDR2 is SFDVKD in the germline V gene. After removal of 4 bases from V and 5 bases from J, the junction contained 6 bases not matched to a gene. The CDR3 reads CATSDRTGLNEQYF. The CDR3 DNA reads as TGTGCCACCAGTGACCGGACAGGGCTCAACGAGCAGTACTTC.

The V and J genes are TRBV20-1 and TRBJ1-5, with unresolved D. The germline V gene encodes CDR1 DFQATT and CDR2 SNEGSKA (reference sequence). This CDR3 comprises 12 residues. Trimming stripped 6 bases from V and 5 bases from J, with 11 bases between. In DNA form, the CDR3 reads TGCAGTGCCCGAGAGTCCGATCAGCCCCAGCATTTT. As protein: CSARESDQPQHF.

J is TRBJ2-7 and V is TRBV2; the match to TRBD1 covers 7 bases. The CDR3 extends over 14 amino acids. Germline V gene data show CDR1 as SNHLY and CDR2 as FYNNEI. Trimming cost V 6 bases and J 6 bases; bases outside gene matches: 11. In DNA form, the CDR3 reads TGTGCCAGCAGCCGACAGGGCGGATTGGCCGAGCAGTACTTC. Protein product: CASSRQGGLAEQYF.

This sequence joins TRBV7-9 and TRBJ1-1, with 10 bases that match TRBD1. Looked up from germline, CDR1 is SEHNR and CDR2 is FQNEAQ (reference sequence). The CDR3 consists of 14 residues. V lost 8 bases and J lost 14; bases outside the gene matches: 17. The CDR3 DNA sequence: TGTGCCAGCGCCGACGACAGGGGGCTTTATCGAGCCTTCTTT. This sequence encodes CASADDRGLYRAFF.